The present entry profiles one T cell receptor beta chain with its context. Its cognate antigen is unknown. Using immunoSEQ multiplex PCR, the repertoire was profiled, and TCRdb retains in-frame clones only, with some absent. This table has 70,000 or so clones, about nine tenths appearing once. The CDR3 is made up of 14 amino acids. This record belongs to a study of PD-L1 blockade in urothelial cancer. Study-wide background: T cells were recovered from blood samples at a median of roughly 130,000. Whole-study results and caveats: In blood sampled pretreatment, TCR clonality below the median predicted better survival. Durable-benefit patients had greater expansion of tumor-associated blood clones at 3 weeks.

Time point meaning: pretreatment peripheral blood. The sequenced sample was PBMCs, obtained around atezolizumab (anti-PD-L1) treatment. The origin of this receptor is a man between 65 and 85 years old with urothelial cancer. The rearrangement uses TRBV21-1 and TRBJ2-5; the table's TRBD1 call for D was not verified on the DNA. TRBV21-1 is given as a pseudogene. In nucleotides, the CDR3 is TGTGCCAGCAGCAAAGTAGGGACACCACCTCTCCAGTACTTC. Amino acids: CASSKVGTPPLQYF.